This passage covers 11 T cell receptor beta chains from one sample sequenced in a study of blood T cell repertoires in COVID-19. Sequenced by immunoSEQ multiplex PCR; TCRdb stores in-frame clones only, minus some. Altogether some 400,000 clones are present, around 89% being singletons, with the ten largest covering roughly 1.1%. The sample was PBMCs or T cells enriched from blood (not recorded which). These receptor sequences come from a man under 40 who had recovered from COVID-19.

The genes are TRBV10-3 and TRBJ2-1; 8 nucleotides agree with TRBD1. V was pared by 2 bases and J by 8 bases, with 8 bases of the junction left unmatched. The germline gives CDR1 ENHRY, CDR2 SYGVKD. There are 15 residues in the CDR3. In nucleotides, the CDR3 is TGTGCCATCAGTGAGGATAGTCCAGGGGGCGATGAGCAGTTCTTC. This codes for CAISEDSPGGDEQFF.

This rearrangement joins TRBV7-9 to TRBJ2-7, with 12 bases matching TRBD2. Per the germline V gene, CDR1 is SEHNR and CDR2 is FQNEAQ (reference sequence). With 5 bases clipped from V and 2 bases from J, the junction kept 7 bases outside the gene matches. CDR3 length equals 16 residues. The CDR3 coding sequence is TGTGCCAGCAGCCCGGGACTAGCGGGTGACACCTACGAGCAGTACTTC. Translated: CASSPGLAGDTYEQYF.

V is TRBV4-1 and J is TRBJ2-5; D might be TRBD2 (6 bases). V lost 4 bases to trimming and J lost 2 bases, with 17 bases between them. Per germline, CDR1 MGHRA and CDR2 YSYEKL. This CDR3 spans 16 amino acids. The CDR3 DNA is TGCGCCAGCAGCCCCCCTGCCTTAGCGGCGCAAGAGACCCAGTACTTC. Translating gives CASSPPALAAQETQYF.

The chain links TRBV6-6 to TRBJ1-5; perhaps TRBD1 as D (6 bases). V was pared by 7 bases and J by 5 bases, with 12 bases between. Germline lookup yields CDR1 MNHNY and CDR2 SVGAGI (reference sequence). CDR3 length: 13 residues. The CDR3 protein is CASTHRADQPQHF. The CDR3 DNA follows: TGTGCCAGCACCCACAGGGCCGATCAGCCCCAGCATTTT.

The sample holds a few counts of this clone. The rearrangement joins TRBV7-9 to TRBJ1-1; TRBD1 matches 9 bases. This CDR3 is 14 amino acids long. CDR1 SEHNR and CDR2 FQNEAQ come from the germline V gene (reference sequence). V gave up 5 bases and J gave up 4 bases; unmatched junction bases: 5. This CDR3 is CASSNGQGSTEAFF. Here the CDR3 DNA reads TGTGCCAGCAGCAATGGACAGGGGAGCACTGAAGCTTTCTTT.

V usage is TRBV28 and J usage is TRBJ1-5; the match to TRBD1 covers 8 bases. The V gene's germline CDR1 is MDHEN and CDR2 SYDVKM. The CDR3 loop spans 15 amino acids. Trimming removed 5 bases from V and 6 bases from J; junction bases left unmatched: 9. The CDR3 DNA sequence: TGTGCCAGCAGTGCGAACAGGGGGGGACGTCAGCCCCAGCATTTT. The encoded protein is CASSANRGGRQPQHF. The whole variable domain, remainder taken from reference TRBV28 and TRBJ1-5, is DVKVTQSSRYLVKRTGEKVFLECVQDMDHENMFWYRQDPGLGLRLIYFSYDVKMKEKGDIPEGYSVSREKKERFSLILESASTNQTSMYLCASSANRGGRQPQHFGDGTRLSIL.

This chain links TRBV3-1 (or the pseudogene TRBV3-2) with TRBJ1-1, with no clear D. Germline CDR1 is LGHDT and CDR2 is YNNKEL (reference sequence). Trimming stripped 5 bases from V and 5 bases from J, with 9 bases between. CDR3 length: 12 amino acids. The CDR3 DNA reads as TGTGCCAGCAGCTCCCCTTCGACTGAAGCTTTCTTT. Amino acid sequence: CASSSPSTEAFF.

V gene TRBV28 combines with J gene TRBJ2-3; tentative D call: TRBD1 (5 bases). Looked up from germline, CDR1 is MDHEN and CDR2 is SYDVKM. The CDR3 is 14 residues long. The V end was cut by 6 bases, the J end by 4 bases, with 14 bases between. CDR3 DNA: TGTGCCAGCAGCAAGAGGTCAGGGCCAGATACGCAGTATTTT. Its protein is CASSKRSGPDTQYF.

V usage is TRBV23-1 and J usage is TRBJ1-5; TRBD1 matches 10 bases. TRBV23-1 is placed among ORFs of uncertain function. The CDR3 contains 19 residues. The V gene end was trimmed by 2 bases and the J gene end by 2 bases; junction bases not matched to a gene: 12. CDR3 in amino acids: CASSQPGQGWDGGNQPQHF. Written as DNA, the CDR3 is TGCGCCAGCAGTCAACCGGGACAGGGGTGGGATGGCGGCAATCAGCCCCAGCATTTT.

The J gene is TRBJ2-7, the V gene TRBV18, with a tentative D call TRBD2 (6 bases). Germline V lookup: CDR1 KGHSH, CDR2 LQKENI. Trimming pared 2 bases from V and 3 bases from J, leaving 11 bases between. CDR3 length equals 14 residues. CDR3 region: CASSPEEGFYEQYF. For the CDR3, the DNA is TGTGCCAGCTCACCAGAGGAGGGATTCTACGAGCAGTACTTC.

The V and J genes are TRBV12-2 and TRBJ1-1. TRBV12-2 is assigned pseudogene status. CDR3 length equals 14 residues. CDR3 nucleotides: TGTGCAAGTCGCTTAGGTCTTATCTCTAGGGAGGCTTTCTTT. Protein sequence: CASRLGLISREAFF.